This T cell receptor beta chain was recovered during a study of blood T cells in healthy people across ages. Points from the study as a whole: With age, beta diversity per million T cells declined roughly linearly, significantly by 40. Total diversity from one million sequenced T cells was likely underestimated.

This clonotype was counted between two and nine times. Its antigen is unidentified. Through a sample-barcoded 5' primer and a J-beta primer mix, a second PCR was run for roughly 6 to 12 cycles. Each CDR3 protein is one row after TCRdb ran MiXCR on the 5' RACE reads. The data hold 1.2 million to 1.5 million distinct CDR3 sequences, with around 39% observed a single time. Trimming left V 6 bases short and J 2 bases short, with 13 bases between. The CDR3 has 13 amino acids. Germline V gives CDR1 SQVTM, CDR2 ANQGSEA. The source of this sequence is a woman in her late teens or twenties in good health. The specimen was blood. This chain connects TRBV29-1 to TRBJ1-2; D gene uncertain. CDR3 residues: CSVLVPVNYGYTF. The CDR3 DNA reads as TGCAGCGTGCTCGTGCCCGTCAACTATGGCTACACCTTC.